This T cell receptor beta chain was obtained from a study of identical twins. Germline V lookup: CDR1 MDHEN, CDR2 SYDVKM. This CDR3 is built from 15 residues. The germline V and J ends were trimmed by 4 bases and 0 bases, with 12 bases remaining between them. MiXCR was run by TCRdb on the 5' RACE reads, yielding one entry per CDR3 protein. The profile covers just under 550,000 distinct CDR3 sequences, with over 12% appearing a single time and more than 0.4% taken by the ten largest. These records were also assigned to another study, of yellow fever vaccine responses in identical twins.

Material: CD4+ T cells sorted from blood. The receptor's source is a woman aged 18-29 years in good health. V gene TRBV28 combines with J gene TRBJ1-2; D uncertain. CDR3: CASSSLGLTNYGYTF. In DNA, the CDR3 is TGTGCCAGCAGTTCCCTCGGGTTGACTAACTATGGCTACACCTTC.